The 25 T cell receptor beta chains below all came from one sample that was sequenced in a study of blood T cell repertoires in COVID-19. Profiled with immunoSEQ multiplex PCR; TCRdb holds only in-frame clones, not every one. Of about 180,000 clones in the sample, 86% were seen once. Sequencing input: PBMCs or T cells enriched from blood (not recorded which). All receptors derive from a woman aged 25 to 45 who had recovered from COVID-19.

The rearrangement joins TRBV3-1 (or the pseudogene TRBV3-2) to TRBJ1-1; TRBD1 agrees at 7 bases. The junction had 5 bases not matched to a gene; V was cut back by 3 bases and J by 10 bases. This CDR3 spans 12 amino acids. Germline assignment: CDR1 LGHDT and CDR2 YNNKEL (reference sequence). CDR3 nucleotide sequence: TGTGCCAGCAGCCACCTCCAGGGGGGAGCTTTCTTT. Translating it yields CASSHLQGGAFF.

The chain carries TRBV10-3 and TRBJ2-7; 8 bases are shared with TRBD2. Per germline, CDR1 ENHRY and CDR2 SYGVKD. The trim removed 9 bases at V and 2 bases at J, leaving 6 bases unmatched. This CDR3 is 13 amino acids long. The CDR3 here is CAISGEGTYEQYF. CDR3 DNA sequence: TGTGCCATTAGCGGGGAGGGCACCTACGAGCAGTACTTC.

J is TRBJ2-5 and V is TRBV6-5; TRBD1 matches at 10 bases. The CDR3 contains 15 residues. The V segment lost 4 bases and the J segment 3 bases; nucleotides outside the gene matches: 5. From germline, CDR1 is MNHEY and CDR2 SVGAGI. The CDR3 nucleotides read TGTGCCAGCAGTTCTCCGGGACAGGGGAAAGAGACCCAGTACTTC. Translated: CASSSPGQGKETQYF.

The chain employs TRBV28 and TRBJ1-5, with 10 bases matching TRBD1. The CDR3 has 15 residues. Germline loops: CDR1 MDHEN, CDR2 SYDVKM. Germline trimming cut 6 bases from V and 5 bases from J; bases unmatched to any gene: 7. DNA for the CDR3: TGTGCCAGCAGCCGGACAGGGGGTTTTTATCAGCCCCAGCATTTT. Protein sequence: CASSRTGGFYQPQHF.

The chain carries TRBV11-2 and TRBJ2-3; TRBD2 matches 13 bases. This CDR3 spans 19 amino acids. Germline V gives CDR1 SGHAT, CDR2 FQNNGV. After removal of 3 bases from V and 1 base from J, the junction contained 10 bases not matched to a gene. The CDR3 reads CASSFGLAGVHLGTDTQYF. The CDR3 coding sequence is TGTGCCAGCAGCTTCGGACTAGCGGGAGTACATCTTGGCACAGATACGCAGTATTTT.

About this clone: The identical CDR3 is also encoded by other nucleotide sequences in the sample. The chain couples TRBV5-4 to TRBJ2-1; D perhaps matches TRBD1 (5 bases). The germline V gene has CDR1 SGHNT and CDR2 YYREEE (reference sequence). The CDR3 consists of 16 residues. V lost 0 bases and J lost 1, with 11 bases in between. CDR3 protein: CASSLEGLGSYNEQFF. The CDR3 DNA reads as TGTGCCAGCAGCTTGGAGGGGTTAGGGTCCTACAATGAGCAGTTCTTC.

The V gene is TRBV13, the J gene TRBJ2-7, with 9 bases identical to TRBD2. V was pared by 5 bases and J by 0 bases, with 2 bases of the junction left unmatched. This CDR3 is 14 amino acids long. Germline V gene sequence: CDR1 PRHDT, CDR2 FYEKMQ (reference sequence). CDR3 amino acids: CASSTSGHSYEQYF. CDR3 in DNA: TGTGCCAGCAGCACTAGCGGGCACTCCTACGAGCAGTACTTC.

This chain links TRBV11-3 with TRBJ2-1; D perhaps matches TRBD2 (5 bases). Germline V CDR1 and CDR2: SGHNT, YENEEA. V lost 5 bases and J lost 7, with 18 bases in between. The CDR3 runs to 15 residues. DNA for the CDR3: TGTGCCAGCAGCCAGAGCTATTCCGGGGTGAATGAGCAGTTCTTC. Protein sequence: CASSQSYSGVNEQFF. Using reference TRBV11-3 and TRBJ2-1 for the parts outside the CDR3, the full variable domain is EAGVVQSPRYKIIEKKQPVAFWCNPISGHNTLYWYLQNLGQGPELLIRYENEEAVDDSQLPKDRFSAERLKGVDSTLKIQPAELGDSAVYLCASSQSYSGVNEQFFGPGTRLTVL.

V and J are TRBV25-1 and TRBJ2-7; TRBD2 matches 7 bases. The V segment lost 4 bases and the J segment 3 bases; nucleotides outside the gene matches: 6. The CDR3 runs to 14 residues. Germline V lookup: CDR1 MGHDK, CDR2 SYGVNS. CDR3 in DNA: TGTGCCAGCAGTGCTGACGGGACTATCTACGAGCAGTACTTC. It is translated as CASSADGTIYEQYF.

The rearrangement links TRBV6-5 to TRBJ1-2; 7 bases map to TRBD1. Germline assignment: CDR1 MNHEY and CDR2 SVGAGI. The CDR3 spans 11 residues. The junction had 1 base not matched to a gene; V was cut back by 5 bases and J by 7 bases. The CDR3 region is CASSQGGGYTF. The CDR3 DNA reads as TGTGCCAGCAGTCAGGGGGGTGGCTACACCTTC.

CDR3 bases: TGTGCCAGCAGCCAATACAGGGGGGGAGAGACCCAGTACTTC. The encoded protein is CASSQYRGGETQYF. The gene calls are TRBV7-9 and TRBJ2-5, with D perhaps matching TRBD1 (8 bases). Germline-derived CDR1 and CDR2 are SEHNR and FQNEAQ (reference sequence). Trimming removed 5 bases at V and 4 bases at J, with 14 bases between. The CDR3 is made up of 14 amino acids. The entire variable domain, with the rest obtained from reference TRBV7-9 and TRBJ2-5, is as follows: DTGVSQNPRHKITKRGQNVTFRCDPISEHNRLYWYRQTLGQGPEFLTYFQNEAQLEKSRLLSDRFSAERPKGSFSTLEIQRTEQGDSAMYLCASSQYRGGETQYFGPGTRLLVL.

V gene TRBV25-1 combines with J gene TRBJ1-2; 11 bases fit TRBD1. V shed 2 bases and J 3 bases; nucleotides not matched to a gene: 8. Germline V gene lookup returns CDR1 MGHDK and CDR2 SYGVNS. The CDR3 sequence is 17 residues long. In nucleotides, the CDR3 is TGTGCCAGCAGTGAAAGTTTCGGGACAGGGGGTGACTATGGCTACACCTTC. This gives the protein CASSESFGTGGDYGYTF.

This chain links TRBV7-9 with TRBJ1-2, with D possibly TRBD1 on 6 matching bases. Trimming cost V 4 bases and J 8 bases, with 11 bases left between them. This CDR3 spans 12 amino acids. Per germline, CDR1 SEHNR and CDR2 FQNEAQ (reference sequence). The CDR3 coding sequence is TGTGCCAGCAGCTACACAGGGTACGGCTACACCTTC. Protein product: CASSYTGYGYTF. The complete variable domain, with remaining parts taken from reference TRBV7-9 and TRBJ1-2, reads DTGVSQNPRHKITKRGQNVTFRCDPISEHNRLYWYRQTLGQGPEFLTYFQNEAQLEKSRLLSDRFSAERPKGSFSTLEIQRTEQGDSAMYLCASSYTGYGYTFGSGTRLTVV.

The rearrangement uses TRBV15 and TRBJ2-3; a possible D gene is TRBD1 (5 bases). Germline CDR1 LNHNV, CDR2 YYDKDF (reference sequence). V was shortened by 1 base and J by 1 base, with 12 bases between the two germline ends. CDR3 length equals 16 residues. The CDR3 here is CATSRAGSRGTDTQYF. The CDR3 DNA follows: TGTGCCACCAGCAGAGCAGGGTCTCGAGGCACAGATACGCAGTATTTT. The variable domain in full, with the rest retrieved from reference TRBV15 and TRBJ2-3, is DAMVIQNPRYQVTQFGKPVTLSCSQTLNHNVMYWYQQKSSQAPKLLFHYYDKDFNNEADTPDNFQSRRPNTSFCFLDIRSPGLGDTAMYLCATSRAGSRGTDTQYFGPGTRLTVL.

This chain uses TRBV27 with TRBJ2-5; 9 bases map to TRBD2. The junction had 11 bases not matched to a gene; V was cut back by 2 bases and J by 4 bases. This CDR3 region has 17 residues. Germline assignment: CDR1 MNHEY and CDR2 SMNVEV (reference sequence). DNA for the CDR3: TGTGCCAGCAGTTTAATCGGCGGGAGGGCCAATACAGAGACCCAGTACTTC. It translates to CASSLIGGRANTETQYF.

The chain uses TRBV27 and TRBJ1-3; TRBD1 aligns across 8 bases. V lost 2 bases and J lost 3; bases outside the gene matches: 0. Germline CDR1 reads MNHEY; CDR2 reads SMNVEV (reference sequence). The CDR3 has 14 residues. This chain's CDR3 is CASSLTGGGNTIYF. In DNA form, the CDR3 reads TGTGCCAGCAGTTTAACAGGGGGTGGAAACACCATATATTTT.

This clone was counted only a few times. The V call is TRBV28, the J call TRBJ1-1, with 8 nucleotides matching TRBD1. J was trimmed by 4 bases and V by 2 bases; bases with no gene match: 12. CDR3 size: 17 residues. The germline V gene has CDR1 MDHEN and CDR2 SYDVKM. CDR3 loop: CASSLHGGQGAFTEAFF. DNA of the CDR3: TGTGCCAGCAGTTTACACGGTGGGCAGGGGGCATTCACTGAAGCTTTCTTT.

V and J are TRBV7-2 and TRBJ2-7, with TRBD1 as a possible D gene (5 bases). This CDR3 is built from 17 residues. In germline, CDR1 is SGHTA, CDR2 FQGNSA. Trimming stripped 2 bases from V and 6 bases from J, with 23 bases between. CDR3 amino acids: CASSLSPRQGGLSEQYF. For the CDR3, the DNA is TGTGCCAGCAGCTTATCCCCCAGGCAGGGTGGGTTGTCCGAGCAGTACTTC.

This chain connects TRBV25-1 to TRBJ2-7; no definite D call. Per the germline V gene, CDR1 is MGHDK and CDR2 is SYGVNS. V was pared by 6 bases and J by 3 bases, with 6 bases between. The CDR3 length is 11 residues. The CDR3, as DNA: TGTGCCAGCAGGGAGTACTACGAGCAGTACTTC. Translation: CASREYYEQYF.

The chain joins TRBV7-3 to TRBJ2-1; D ambiguous. The CDR3 has 13 amino acids. The germline V gene encodes CDR1 SGHTA and CDR2 FQGTGA. The V gene lost 2 bases and the J gene lost 5 bases, with 7 bases spanning the gap. The CDR3 nucleotides are TGTGCCAGCAGCTTATCTAGAAACAATGAGCAGTTCTTC. Residues: CASSLSRNNEQFF.

The chain couples TRBV29-1 to TRBJ2-2; a weak D match, TRBD2 (6 bases). Germline CDR1 SQVTM, CDR2 ANQGSEA. The CDR3 runs 14 residues. Trimming shortened V by 4 bases and J by 0 bases, and 9 bases separated the two germline ends. CDR3 sequence: CSVGGTSNTGELFF. The DNA of the CDR3 is TGCAGCGTTGGCGGGACCTCGAACACCGGGGAGCTGTTTTTT.

The chain employs TRBV4-1 and TRBJ1-2; 10 bases fit TRBD1. The CDR3 has 14 amino acids. With 4 bases clipped from V and 2 bases from J, the junction kept 1 base outside the gene matches. Germline loops: CDR1 MGHRA, CDR2 YSYEKL. CDR3: CASSPTGGNYGYTF. The CDR3 DNA reads TGCGCCAGCAGCCCGACAGGGGGCAACTATGGCTACACCTTC.

On this clone itself: The sample has other DNA sequences that encode this CDR3 too. The genes are TRBV3-1 (or the pseudogene TRBV3-2) and TRBJ1-1, with TRBD1 matching over 7 bases. The CDR3 consists of 14 residues. Unmatched junction bases numbered 1, after V lost 3 bases and J lost 0 bases. CDR1 and CDR2 (germline): LGHDT, YNNKEL (reference sequence). The CDR3 protein is CASSQGQLNTEAFF. For the CDR3, the DNA is TGTGCCAGCAGCCAGGGACAGCTGAACACTGAAGCTTTCTTT.

This clone was found once. The chain carries TRBV29-1 and TRBJ1-1, with 8 bases aligning to TRBD1. CDR3 length: 15 amino acids. Germline loops: CDR1 SQVTM, CDR2 ANQGSEA. Trimming took 0 bases from V and 11 from J; bases not matched to a gene: 14. The CDR3 loop is CSVEDSGQGGMWAFF. In DNA form, the CDR3 reads TGCAGCGTTGAAGATAGCGGACAGGGTGGAATGTGGGCTTTCTTT. The full variable domain, completed using reference TRBV29-1 and TRBJ1-1, is SAVISQKPSRDICQRGTSLTIQCQVDSQVTMMFWYRQQPGQSLTLIATANQGSEATYESGFVIDKFPISRPNLTFSTLTVSNMSPEDSSIYLCSVEDSGQGGMWAFFGQGTRLTVV.

The rearrangement joins TRBV4-1 to TRBJ1-4; D remains unclear. V dropped 5 bases and J dropped 0 bases, with 7 bases sitting between them. CDR1 is MGHRA and CDR2 is YSYEKL in the germline V gene. CDR3 length: 14 amino acids. In DNA, the CDR3 is TGCGCCAGCAGCGTACTTGCAACTAATGAAAAACTGTTTTTT. This translates into CASSVLATNEKLFF.